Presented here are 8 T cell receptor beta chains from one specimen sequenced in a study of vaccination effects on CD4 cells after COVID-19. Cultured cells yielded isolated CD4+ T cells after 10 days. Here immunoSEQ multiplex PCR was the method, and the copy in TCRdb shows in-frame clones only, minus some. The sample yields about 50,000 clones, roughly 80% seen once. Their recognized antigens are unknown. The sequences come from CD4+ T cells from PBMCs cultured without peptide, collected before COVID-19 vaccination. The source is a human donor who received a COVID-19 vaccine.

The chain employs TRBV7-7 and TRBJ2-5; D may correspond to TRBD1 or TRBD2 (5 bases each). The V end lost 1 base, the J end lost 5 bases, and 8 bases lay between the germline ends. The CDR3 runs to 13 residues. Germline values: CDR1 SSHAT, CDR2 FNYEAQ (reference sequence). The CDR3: CASSLGGGETQYF. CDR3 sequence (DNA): TGTGCCAGCAGCTTAGGGGGCGGGGAGACCCAGTACTTC.

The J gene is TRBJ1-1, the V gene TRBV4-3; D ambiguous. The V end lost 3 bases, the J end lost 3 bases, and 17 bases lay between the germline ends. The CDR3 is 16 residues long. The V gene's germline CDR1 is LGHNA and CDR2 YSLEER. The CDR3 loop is CASSQLPERGYTEAFF. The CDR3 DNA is TGCGCCAGCAGCCAGCTACCGGAACGGGGATACACTGAAGCTTTCTTT.

CDR3 sequence: CASSPQSTTYNEQFF. The CDR3 DNA follows: TGTGCCAGCAGCCCCCAGTCTACCACTTACAATGAGCAGTTCTTC. This chain uses TRBV3-1 (or the pseudogene TRBV3-2) with TRBJ2-1; D is undetermined. Germline V gene lookup returns CDR1 LGHDT and CDR2 YNNKEL (reference sequence). The V end lost 4 bases, the J end lost 4 bases, and 14 bases lay between the germline ends. The CDR3 has 15 residues.

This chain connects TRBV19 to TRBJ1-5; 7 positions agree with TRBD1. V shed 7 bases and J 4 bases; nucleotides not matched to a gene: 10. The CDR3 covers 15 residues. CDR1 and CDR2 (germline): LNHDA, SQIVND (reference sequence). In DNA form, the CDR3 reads TGTGCCAGTATGGACAGGTGGTCGGGAAATCAGCCCCAGCATTTT. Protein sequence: CASMDRWSGNQPQHF.

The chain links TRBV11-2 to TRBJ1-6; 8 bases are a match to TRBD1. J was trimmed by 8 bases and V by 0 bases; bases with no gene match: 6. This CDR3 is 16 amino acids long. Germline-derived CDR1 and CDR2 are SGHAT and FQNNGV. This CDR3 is CASSLDRGQVDSPLHF. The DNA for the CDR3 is TGTGCCAGCAGCTTAGATCGGGGACAGGTCGATTCACCCCTCCACTTT. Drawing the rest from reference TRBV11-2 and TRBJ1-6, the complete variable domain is EAGVAQSPRYKIIEKRQSVAFWCNPISGHATLYWYQQILGQGPKLLIQFQNNGVVDDSQLPKDRFSAERLKGVDSTLKIQPAKLEDSAVYLCASSLDRGQVDSPLHFGNGTRLTVT.

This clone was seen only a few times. The CDR3 nucleotides are TGCGCCAGCAGTGAGTTGGTTGAAAATACGCAGTATTTT. Protein sequence: CASSELVENTQYF. The V gene is TRBV10-2, the J gene TRBJ2-3; D unresolved. V was cut by 1 base and J by 7 bases, with 9 bases left in between. Germline V gives CDR1 WSHSY, CDR2 SAAADI. This CDR3 is 13 amino acids long.

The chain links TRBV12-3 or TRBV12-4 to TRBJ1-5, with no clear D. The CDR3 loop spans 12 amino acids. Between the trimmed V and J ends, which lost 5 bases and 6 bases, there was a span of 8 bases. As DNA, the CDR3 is TGTGCCAGCAGTCCCTCGGGTCAGCCCCAGCATTTT. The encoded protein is CASSPSGQPQHF.

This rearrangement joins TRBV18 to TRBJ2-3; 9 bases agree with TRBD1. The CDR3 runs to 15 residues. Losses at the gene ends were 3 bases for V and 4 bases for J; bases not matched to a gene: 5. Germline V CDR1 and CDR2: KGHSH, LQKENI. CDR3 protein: CASSPRTGVADTQYF. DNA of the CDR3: TGTGCCAGCTCACCGCGGACAGGGGTGGCAGATACGCAGTATTTT.